The 2 T cell receptor beta chains listed next were all sequenced from one sample in a study of T-cell memory formation after mild COVID-19. TCRdb used MiXCR to reprocess the 5' RACE reads, holding one entry per CDR3 protein. Here the sample spans under 200,000 distinct CDR3 sequences, approximately 10% being singletons. The sequenced sample consisted of PBMCs or a T cell subset sorted from them (not recorded which). The receptors were gathered from a man aged 18 to 29 who had mild COVID-19 (a few samples of this study predate the infection). Cell type and time point are not known.

This clonotype was detected a few times. This chain connects TRBV5-5 to TRBJ1-4; D gene uncertain. Per the germline V gene, CDR1 is SGHKS and CDR2 is YYEKEE (reference sequence). The ends were cut back, 3 bases at V and 0 bases at J, with 9 bases in the middle. This CDR3 has 15 amino acids. The CDR3 region is CASSSSSATNEKLFF. The DNA for the CDR3 is TGTGCCAGCAGCTCTTCCAGTGCAACTAATGAAAAACTGTTTTTT.

The J gene is TRBJ1-2, the V gene TRBV5-1, with 8 bases fitting TRBD1. CDR3 length equals 14 residues. CDR1 is SGHRS and CDR2 is YFSETQ in the germline V gene. The J segment lost 6 bases and the V segment lost 0 bases, leaving 4 bases of the junction unmatched. The CDR3, as DNA: TGCGCCAGCAGCTTGGGGACAGGGTCGGATGGCTACACCTTC. Translation gives CASSLGTGSDGYTF.